Listed below are T cell receptor beta chains from one sample, sequenced in a study of control samples from healthy donors and cancer patients. Produced via immunoSEQ multiplex PCR; TCRdb's table is partial and in-frame only. The sample has over 120,000 clones; around 94% are singletons. The sample comprised PBMCs. All receptors come from a man aged 55 to 69 with colorectal cancer. Each CDR3 is given with its conserved first and last residue. D genes are given only for firm matches. Some rows have no size entry. The others give once, few or many, or a class for an expanded clone.

clone_size d_call cdr3_length j_call v_call cdr3_aa cdr3_nt
- - 15 TRBJ1-6 TRBV18 CASSPGDTGIVALHF TGTGCCAGCTCACCAGGGGATACCGGGATTGTAGCCCTCCACTTT
- - 12 TRBJ2-7 TRBV7-9 CASTPGTHEQYF TGTGCCAGCACCCCGGGGACGCACGAGCAGTACTTC
- - 13 TRBJ2-7 TRBV19 CASSSTRDYEQYF TGTGCCAGTAGTAGCACCAGGGATTACGAGCAGTACTTC
- - 13 TRBJ2-1 TRBV9 CASSVGSGNEQFF TGTGCCAGCAGCGTAGGTAGTGGCAATGAGCAGTTCTTC
- TRBD1 16 TRBJ1-1 TRBV7-2 CASSLVGTGMNTEAFF TGTGCCAGCAGCTTAGTTGGGACAGGGATGAACACTGAAGCTTTCTTT
- - 14 TRBJ1-1 TRBV4-3 CASSQEQANTEAFF TGCGCCAGCAGCCAAGAACAGGCGAACACTGAAGCTTTCTTT
once - 12 TRBJ1-6 TRBV4-3 CASSQDGSPLHF TGCGCCAGCAGCCAAGATGGGTCACCCCTCCACTTT
- - 12 TRBJ2-7 TRBV7-2 CASSPRRGRKYF TGTGCCAGCAGCCCTCGCCGGGGTCGTAAGTACTTC
- - 15 TRBJ1-5 TRBV27 CASSLSWDWGQPQHF TGTGCCAGCAGTTTATCGTGGGATTGGGGCCAGCCCCAGCATTTT
- - 14 TRBJ1-2 TRBV27 CASSLWRGIGGYTF TGTGCCAGCAGTTTATGGCGGGGGATAGGCGGCTACACCTTC
- - 14 TRBJ1-3 TRBV3-1/TRBV3-2 CASSPTDSGNTIYF TGTGCCAGCAGCCCCACGGACTCTGGAAACACCATATATTTT
- TRBD1 13 TRBJ2-7 TRBV5-1 CASSLDQGAEQYF TGCGCCAGCAGCTTGGATCAGGGGGCCGAGCAGTACTTC
- TRBD1 14 TRBJ1-4 TRBV6-2/TRBV6-3 CASSKGQVNEKLFF TGTGCCAGCAGTAAGGGACAGGTGAATGAAAAACTGTTTTTT
once TRBD2 15 TRBJ2-2 TRBV19 CASKVLAGGTGELFF TGTGCCAGTAAGGTCCTAGCGGGTGGCACCGGGGAGCTGTTTTTT
- TRBD1 14 TRBJ2-5 TRBV7-9 CASRPGQGAETQYF TGTGCCAGCCGACCGGGACAGGGAGCGGAGACCCAGTACTTC
- - 15 TRBJ1-5 TRBV4-3 CASSQEIGVGQPQHF TGCGCCAGCAGCCAAGAGATCGGGGTGGGGCAGCCCCAGCATTTT
- TRBD1 18 TRBJ2-2 TRBV6-2/TRBV6-3 CASSYGPLGTGVTGELFF TGTGCCAGCAGCTATGGCCCTTTGGGGACAGGGGTTACCGGGGAGCTGTTTTTT
- - 14 TRBJ2-1 TRBV5-1 CASSLAVKSNEQFF TGCGCCAGCAGCTTGGCCGTTAAGTCGAATGAGCAGTTCTTC
- - 14 TRBJ2-4 TRBV7-2 CASSLQEAKNIQYF TGTGCCAGCAGCTTACAGGAAGCCAAAAACATTCAGTACTTC
- - 14 TRBJ2-5 TRBV30 CAWSVPPYGETQYF TGTGCCTGGAGTGTACCCCCGTACGGGGAGACCCAGTACTTC
- - 14 TRBJ1-2 TRBV7-8 CASSLAGQLYGYTF TGTGCCAGCAGCTTAGCGGGGCAGCTCTATGGCTACACCTTC
- - 14 TRBJ2-2 TRBV6-1 CASSEVQSPGELFF TGTGCCAGCAGTGAAGTTCAGAGTCCCGGGGAGCTGTTTTTT
- - 14 TRBJ2-5 TRBV3-1/TRBV3-2 CASSQVGRQETQYF TGTGCCAGCAGCCAAGTAGGGCGCCAAGAGACCCAGTACTTC
- TRBD2 17 TRBJ2-3 TRBV18 CASSPRLAGGPEDTQYF TGTGCCAGCTCACCGCGACTAGCGGGGGGGCCCGAGGATACGCAGTATTTT
- - 18 TRBJ1-6 TRBV28 CASSYQAEDPSLMSPLHF TGTGCCAGCAGTTATCAGGCAGAGGATCCCTCTTTAATGTCACCCCTCCACTTT
- - 12 TRBJ2-3 TRBV5-1 CASSLGVDTQYF TGCGCCAGCAGCTTGGGAGTAGATACGCAGTATTTT
once - 16 TRBJ1-3 TRBV7-8 CASSLETSYSGNTIYF TGTGCCAGCAGCTTAGAGACAAGCTACTCTGGAAACACCATATATTTT
- TRBD2 15 TRBJ2-1 TRBV11-3 CASSPSGGRPNEQFF TGTGCCAGCAGCCCTAGCGGGGGGAGACCCAATGAGCAGTTCTTC
- TRBD1 13 TRBJ1-1 TRBV6-1 CASFGTGGTEAFF TGTGCCAGCTTCGGGACAGGGGGCACTGAAGCTTTCTTT
- TRBD2 15 TRBJ2-3 TRBV5-1 CASSSGGFFADTQYF TGCGCCAGCAGCTCGGGGGGTTTCTTCGCAGATACGCAGTATTTT
- - 15 TRBJ1-3 TRBV29-1 CSVARISAGGNTIYF TGCAGCGTTGCCCGCATCTCGGCAGGGGGAAACACCATATATTTT
- - 12 TRBJ1-1 TRBV7-2 CASSSRVSEAFF TGTGCCAGCAGCTCTAGGGTATCTGAAGCTTTCTTT
- - 15 TRBJ2-2 TRBV19 CASSIVSGNRGELFF TGTGCCAGTAGTATAGTGAGCGGCAACCGCGGGGAGCTGTTTTTT
- - 12 TRBJ1-2 TRBV13 CASSLRSAGYTF TGTGCCAGCAGTCTAAGGTCGGCGGGCTACACCTTC
- - 17 TRBJ2-3 TRBV9 CASSKIHTGWGADTQYF TGTGCCAGCAGCAAGATCCATACAGGGTGGGGCGCAGATACGCAGTATTTT
- TRBD1 19 TRBJ2-1 TRBV30 CAWSSHIPGQGRSYNEQFF TGTGCCTGGAGTAGCCACATCCCGGGACAGGGGAGATCCTACAATGAGCAGTTCTTC
- - 13 TRBJ2-7 TRBV9 CASSADSPDEQYF TGTGCCAGCAGCGCGGACAGTCCCGACGAGCAGTACTTC
- - 17 TRBJ2-2 TRBV18 CASSPPPGKGHTGELFF TGTGCCAGCTCACCACCCCCAGGGAAGGGCCACACCGGGGAGCTGTTTTTT
- - 13 TRBJ1-1 TRBV7-2 CASSLTVNTEAFF TGTGCCAGTAGCTTAACAGTGAACACTGAAGCTTTCTTT
once TRBD2 17 TRBJ2-3 TRBV18 CASSPVASGGPTDTQYF TGTGCCAGCTCACCAGTCGCGAGCGGGGGGCCCACAGATACGCAGTATTTT
- - 14 TRBJ1-5 TRBV7-9 CASSFIRGGQPQHF TGTGCCAGCAGCTTCATCAGGGGCGGTCAGCCCCAGCATTTT
- TRBD2 14 TRBJ2-7 TRBV2 CASSFTGLAYEQYF TGTGCCAGCAGTTTTACGGGACTAGCCTACGAGCAGTACTTC
- - 15 TRBJ1-5 TRBV4-1 CASSQVRGSNQPQHF TGCGCCAGCAGCCAAGTGAGGGGGAGCAATCAGCCCCAGCATTTT
- - 15 TRBJ2-3 TRBV7-8 CASSFQRVARDTQYF TGTGCCAGCAGCTTCCAGAGGGTCGCGAGGGATACGCAGTATTTT
- - 15 TRBJ1-5 TRBV19 CASSKQVRSNQPQHF TGTGCCAGTAGTAAGCAGGTTCGAAGCAATCAGCCCCAGCATTTT
- - 14 TRBJ1-5 TRBV30 CAWSVAGGNQPQHF TGTGCCTGGAGTGTCGCGGGCGGCAATCAGCCCCAGCATTTT
- - 15 TRBJ2-5 TRBV6-5 CASSYSGAREETQYF TGTGCCAGCAGTTACTCTGGGGCGAGAGAAGAGACCCAGTACTTC
- - 15 TRBJ2-2 TRBV5-4 CASSLAGARTGELFF TGTGCCAGCAGCTTGGCCGGGGCGCGTACCGGGGAGCTGTTTTTT